These 9 T cell receptor beta chains were sequenced from one sample in a study of shared clonotypes between healthy human individuals. Assay used: immunoSEQ multiplex PCR; TCRdb lists only in-frame clones, some missing. Altogether about 1,900,000 clones are present, about 94% being singletons, with the ten largest covering 1.2%. Naive CD8 cells lacked CD45RO, underwent positive selection for CCR7 and left out terminally differentiated effector memory CD45RA+ cells. Sample: naive CD8+ T cells sorted from blood. These receptors were taken from a man aged 18 to 30 in good health.

Regarding this clone: Other DNA sequences within the sample encode an identical CDR3. The chain carries TRBV4-1 and TRBJ2-6; no clear D. CDR1 MGHRA and CDR2 YSYEKL come from the germline V gene. Trimming took 1 base from V and 4 from J, leaving 5 bases between them. This CDR3 is 14 amino acids long. This chain's CDR3 is CASSQAPGANVLTF. CDR3 DNA sequence: TGCGCCAGCAGCCAAGCTCCCGGGGCCAACGTCCTGACTTTC.

The V and J genes are TRBV5-6 and TRBJ2-7; no clear D. This CDR3 spans 15 amino acids. Germline CDR1 and CDR2: SGHDT and YYEEEE. The V end was cut by 1 base, the J end by 4 bases, with 15 bases between. The CDR3 protein is CASSLSLGSAYEQYF. CDR3 nucleotide sequence: TGTGCCAGCAGCTTGTCCCTAGGATCCGCGTACGAGCAGTACTTC.

As concerns this clone: Distinct nucleotide sequences in the sample also encode this CDR3. This chain connects TRBV28 to TRBJ2-7, with D tentatively TRBD2 (7 bases). With 2 bases removed from V and 1 base from J, the gap between germline ends came to 12 bases. The CDR3 consists of 15 residues. CDR1 and CDR2 (germline): MDHEN, SYDVKM. Written as DNA, the CDR3 is TGTGCCAGCAGTTTACGGGGGGCTTCGTCCTACGAGCAGTACTTC. It translates to CASSLRGASSYEQYF. Drawing the rest from reference TRBV28 and TRBJ2-7, the complete variable domain is DVKVTQSSRYLVKRTGEKVFLECVQDMDHENMFWYRQDPGLGLRLIYFSYDVKMKEKGDIPEGYSVSREKKERFSLILESASTNQTSMYLCASSLRGASSYEQYFGPGTRLTVT.

J is TRBJ2-2 and V is TRBV5-6; D unclear. Germline V CDR1 and CDR2: SGHDT, YYEEEE. V lost 4 bases and J lost 8, with 12 bases in between. The CDR3 has 13 residues. This CDR3 is CASSPEGMGELFF. CDR3 DNA sequence: TGTGCCAGCAGCCCGGAAGGGATGGGGGAGCTGTTTTTT.

V gene TRBV11-2 combines with J gene TRBJ2-7; D not resolved. Per the germline V gene, CDR1 is SGHAT and CDR2 is FQNNGV. The germline V and J ends were trimmed by 2 bases and 0 bases, with 14 bases remaining between them. The length of the CDR3 is 16 residues. The CDR3 sequence is CASSLLAYDHSYEQYF. CDR3 DNA: TGTGCCAGCAGCTTATTGGCGTATGACCACTCCTACGAGCAGTACTTC. Filled out from reference TRBV11-2 and TRBJ2-7, the complete variable domain reads EAGVAQSPRYKIIEKRQSVAFWCNPISGHATLYWYQQILGQGPKLLIQFQNNGVVDDSQLPKDRFSAERLKGVDSTLKIQPAKLEDSAVYLCASSLLAYDHSYEQYFGPGTRLTVT.

The chain recombines TRBV4-1 with TRBJ2-5, with a possible D match to TRBD2 (6 bases). The CDR3 has 14 amino acids. Trimming stripped 3 bases from V and 2 bases from J, with 10 bases between. Germline V gene data show CDR1 as MGHRA and CDR2 as YSYEKL. The CDR3 spells CASSHRDLQETQYF. The CDR3 coding sequence is TGCGCCAGCAGCCACCGGGACTTACAAGAGACCCAGTACTTC.

The chain links TRBV6-6 to TRBJ1-6, with a possible D match to TRBD1 (5 bases). CDR3 size: 13 residues. V lost 8 bases, J lost 3 bases, and 8 bases lay in between. Germline-derived CDR1 and CDR2 are MNHNY and SVGAGI (reference sequence). For the CDR3, the DNA is TGTGCCAGCTACCAGGGCTATAATTCACCCCTCCACTTT. Residues: CASYQGYNSPLHF.

The chain is built from TRBV4-1 and TRBJ1-2, with a possible D match to TRBD1 (5 bases). V was cut by 0 bases and J by 4 bases, with 12 bases left in between. Germline CDR1 is MGHRA and CDR2 is YSYEKL. This CDR3 has 15 residues. The CDR3 DNA reads TGCGCCAGCAGCCAAGATCGGGGGACGGGCTATGGCTACACCTTC. Its translation is CASSQDRGTGYGYTF.

This chain uses TRBV5-8 with TRBJ2-1, with 8 bases identical to TRBD2. Germline V gene data show CDR1 as SGHTS and CDR2 as YDEGEE. The V and J ends lost 0 bases and 3 bases, in that order; junction bases with no gene match: 2. The CDR3 length is 15 residues. The CDR3 is CASSLGSGGYNEQFF. The CDR3 DNA reads TGTGCCAGCAGCTTGGGCAGCGGGGGCTACAATGAGCAGTTCTTC.